This T cell receptor (beta chain) stems from a study of blood T cell repertoires in COVID-19. Here immunoSEQ multiplex PCR was the method, and the copy in TCRdb shows in-frame clones only, minus some. The sample holds over 450,000 clones, around 90% seen once. After removal of 6 bases from V and 6 bases from J, the junction contained 9 bases not matched to a gene. This CDR3 is built from 14 residues. Germline V gene lookup returns CDR1 MNHEY and CDR2 SVGAGI. The chain employs TRBV6-5 and TRBJ1-1, with 8 bases fitting TRBD1. Sequencing input: peripheral blood. This clonotype was sampled from a woman between 45 and 60 years old with COVID-19, enrolled during active disease. CDR3 amino acids: CASRTDRVVAEAFF. The CDR3 DNA reads TGTGCCAGCAGGACGGACAGGGTGGTAGCTGAAGCTTTCTTT.